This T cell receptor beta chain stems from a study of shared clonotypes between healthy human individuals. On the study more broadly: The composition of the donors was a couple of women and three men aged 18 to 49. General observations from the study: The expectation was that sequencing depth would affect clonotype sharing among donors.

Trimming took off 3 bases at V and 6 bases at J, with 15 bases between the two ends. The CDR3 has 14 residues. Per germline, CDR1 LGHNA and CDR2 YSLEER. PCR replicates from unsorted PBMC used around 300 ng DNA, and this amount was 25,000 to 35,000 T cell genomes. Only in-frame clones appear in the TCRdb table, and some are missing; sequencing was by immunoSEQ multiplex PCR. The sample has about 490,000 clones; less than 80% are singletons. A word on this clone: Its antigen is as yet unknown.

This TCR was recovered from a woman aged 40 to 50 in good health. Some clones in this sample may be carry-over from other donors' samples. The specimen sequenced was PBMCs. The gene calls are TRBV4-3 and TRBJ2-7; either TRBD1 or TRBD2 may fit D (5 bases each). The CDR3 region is CASSQGMRGFEQYF. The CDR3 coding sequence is TGCGCCAGCAGCCAGGGGATGAGGGGCTTCGAGCAGTACTTC.